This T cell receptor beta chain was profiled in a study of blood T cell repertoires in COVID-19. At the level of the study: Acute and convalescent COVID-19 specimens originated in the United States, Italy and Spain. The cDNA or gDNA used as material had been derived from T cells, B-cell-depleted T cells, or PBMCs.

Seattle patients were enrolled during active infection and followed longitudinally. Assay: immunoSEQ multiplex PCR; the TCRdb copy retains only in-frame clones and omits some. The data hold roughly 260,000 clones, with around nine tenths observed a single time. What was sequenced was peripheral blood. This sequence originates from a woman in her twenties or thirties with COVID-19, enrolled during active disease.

CDR3 loop: CSASPGTGYTEAFF. The CDR3 bases are TGCAGTGCTAGTCCCGGGACAGGGTACACTGAAGCTTTCTTT. V and J are TRBV20-1 and TRBJ1-1; 9 bases line up with TRBD1. The CDR3 is made up of 14 amino acids. In germline, CDR1 is DFQATT, CDR2 SNEGSKA (reference sequence). Trimming removed 3 bases from V and 3 bases from J; junction bases left unmatched: 5.